These T cell receptor beta chains were read from a single sample in a study of cytomegalovirus exposure and HLA in healthy donors. TCRdb keeps only in-frame clones here, not all; method: immunoSEQ multiplex PCR. The sample lists around 280,000 clones, around 90% occurring once. Sequencing was done on a sample of PBMCs. All receptors come from a woman under 30 in good health and CMV-seronegative. CDR3s include the opening cysteine and the closing phenylalanine or tryptophan. Fields, in order: J gene, clone size, D gene, V gene, CDR3 protein, CDR3 DNA. The D gene is left open where the match is weak. Clone size, where shown, is once, few, many, or a class for clones that have expanded.

>TRBJ2-7|NA|TRBD1|TRBV2
CASKGQFYEQYF
TGTGCCAGCAAGGGACAGTTTTACGAGCAGTACTTC
>TRBJ1-1|NA|NA|TRBV29-1
CSVELRAREHEAFF
TGCAGCGTTGAGTTAAGAGCCAGGGAACATGAAGCTTTCTTT
>TRBJ1-6|NA|TRBD1|TRBV7-2
CASSFGRGESPLHF
TGTGCCAGCAGCTTCGGCAGGGGGGAATCACCCCTCCACTTT
>TRBJ2-4|once|TRBD2|TRBV7-3
CASSSGLIAGPKNIQYF
TGTGCCAGCAGCTCAGGCTTGATAGCGGGGCCCAAAAACATTCAGTACTTC
>TRBJ2-1|NA|TRBD2|TRBV5-4
CASSFPGLAGTEQFF
TGTGCCAGCAGCTTTCCGGGACTAGCGGGGACGGAGCAGTTCTTC
>TRBJ1-1|NA|NA|TRBV7-9
CASSPPGGEYNEAFF
TGTGCCAGCAGCCCCCCGGGGGGGGAATATAATGAAGCTTTCTTT
>TRBJ2-7|NA|TRBD1|TRBV27
CASGQGGVEQYF
TGTGCCAGTGGACAGGGGGGCGTCGAGCAGTACTTC
>TRBJ1-1|once|NA|TRBV29-1
CSVEGRAGVEMNTEAFF
TGCAGCGTTGAAGGGCGGGCAGGAGTTGAAATGAACACTGAAGCTTTCTTT
>TRBJ2-3|NA|NA|TRBV18
CASSPVAAGKGSTDTQYF
TGTGCCAGCTCACCGGTAGCCGCTGGGAAGGGGTCGACAGATACGCAGTATTTT
>TRBJ1-1|NA|TRBD1|TRBV5-1
CASSLGTGGTEAFF
TGCGCCAGCAGCTTGGGGACAGGGGGCACTGAAGCTTTCTTT
>TRBJ2-3|few|NA|TRBV9
CASNVETSTDTQYF
TGTGCCAGCAACGTTGAAACTAGCACAGATACGCAGTATTTT
>TRBJ1-1|once|NA|TRBV5-6
CASSSGADTEAFF
TGTGCCAGCAGCTCAGGGGCTGACACTGAAGCTTTCTTT
>TRBJ1-2|NA|TRBD1|TRBV19
CASSIRGRDYGYTF
TGTGCCAGTAGTATAAGGGGGCGCGACTATGGCTACACCTTC
>TRBJ2-5|NA|NA|TRBV2
CASSTTEETQYF
TGTGCCAGCAGTACGACAGAAGAGACCCAGTACTTC
>TRBJ1-1|NA|NA|TRBV5-6
CASSLQVPGTEAFF
TGTGCCAGCAGCCTACAGGTTCCGGGCACTGAAGCTTTCTTT
>TRBJ1-2|NA|NA|TRBV7-9
CASSLTENYGYTF
TGTGCCAGCAGCTTAACGGAGAACTATGGCTACACCTTC
>TRBJ1-1|once|TRBD1|TRBV18
CASSQDRFGTEAFF
TGTGCCAGCTCCCAGGACAGGTTCGGTACTGAAGCTTTCTTT